The present T cell receptor beta chain was sequenced within a study of CD8 T cells in Susac syndrome. Study-level information: Patients with Susac syndrome were therapy-naive, taking corticosteroids, with some also receiving intravenous immunoglobulin, or taking intravenous immunoglobulin alone at the time their blood was drawn. Findings and limits, study-wide: The total CD8+ repertoires yielded 15 to 20 Susac-specific public clones and the CD8+ TEMRA repertoires yielded five. In TEMRA cells and active patients, CD8+ clonal expansion in Susac reached its peak.

With random hexamers, roughly 0.45 to 1 ug RNA was reverse transcribed. Each CDR3 protein gets one entry after TCRdb re-called the immunoSEQ multiplex PCR reads with MiXCR. The table shows some 110,000 distinct CDR3 sequences, with approximately 94% occurring only once. Comment on this clonotype: Antigen unknown.

Negative isolation was used for CD8+ and CD4+ T cells, and FACS enrichment was applied to TEMRA cells. Trimming stripped 6 bases from V and 4 bases from J, with 14 bases between. The CDR3 is 14 residues long. Per the germline V gene, CDR1 is MNHEY and CDR2 is SVGAGI. Specimen: CD8+ T cells from PBMCs. The receptor was derived from a human donor with Susac syndrome. J is TRBJ2-3 and V is TRBV6-5, with D perhaps matching TRBD1 (6 bases). CDR3 sequence reads: CASSWTAPPDTQYF. As DNA, the CDR3 is TGTGCCAGCAGCTGGACAGCACCCCCAGATACGCAGTATTTT.